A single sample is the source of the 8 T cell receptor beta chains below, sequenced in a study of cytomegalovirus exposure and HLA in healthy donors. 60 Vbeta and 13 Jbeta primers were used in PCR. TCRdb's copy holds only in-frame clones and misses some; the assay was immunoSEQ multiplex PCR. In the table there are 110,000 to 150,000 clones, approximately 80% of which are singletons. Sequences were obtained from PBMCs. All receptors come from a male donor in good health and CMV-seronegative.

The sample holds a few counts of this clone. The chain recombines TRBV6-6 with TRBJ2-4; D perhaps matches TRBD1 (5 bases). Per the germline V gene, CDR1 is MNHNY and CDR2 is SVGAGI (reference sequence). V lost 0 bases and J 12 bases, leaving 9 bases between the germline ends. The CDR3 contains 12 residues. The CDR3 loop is CASSYSRDSQYF. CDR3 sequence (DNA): TGTGCCAGCAGTTACTCGAGAGACAGTCAGTACTTC.

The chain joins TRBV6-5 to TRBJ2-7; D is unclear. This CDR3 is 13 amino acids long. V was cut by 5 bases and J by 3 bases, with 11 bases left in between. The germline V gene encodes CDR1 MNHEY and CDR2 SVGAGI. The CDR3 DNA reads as TGTGCCAGCAGTCCTCGACGGGTCTACGAGCAGTACTTC. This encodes CASSPRRVYEQYF.

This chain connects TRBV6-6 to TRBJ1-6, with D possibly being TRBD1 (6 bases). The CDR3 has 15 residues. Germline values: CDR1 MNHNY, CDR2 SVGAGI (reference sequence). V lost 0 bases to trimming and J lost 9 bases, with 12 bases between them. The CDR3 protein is CASSYSIGGGSPLHF. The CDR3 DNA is TGTGCCAGCAGTTACTCGATAGGGGGGGGTTCACCCCTCCACTTT.

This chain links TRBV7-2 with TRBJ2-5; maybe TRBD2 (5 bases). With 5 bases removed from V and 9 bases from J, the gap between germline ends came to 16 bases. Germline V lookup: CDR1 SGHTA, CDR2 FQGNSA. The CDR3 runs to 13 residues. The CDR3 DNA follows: TGTGCCAGCAGCCCCCTGGCCGCCGGGGCCCAGTACTTC. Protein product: CASSPLAAGAQYF.

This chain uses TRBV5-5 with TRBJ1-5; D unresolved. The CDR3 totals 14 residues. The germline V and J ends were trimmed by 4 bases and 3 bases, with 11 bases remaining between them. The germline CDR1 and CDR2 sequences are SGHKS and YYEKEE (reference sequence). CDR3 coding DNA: TGTGCCAGCAGCCTTTCGGGGTCCAATCAGCCCCAGCATTTT. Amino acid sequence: CASSLSGSNQPQHF.

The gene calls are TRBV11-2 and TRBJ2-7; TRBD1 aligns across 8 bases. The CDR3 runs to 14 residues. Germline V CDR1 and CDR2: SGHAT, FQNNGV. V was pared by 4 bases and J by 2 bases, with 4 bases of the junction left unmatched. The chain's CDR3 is CASSSGTGTYEQYF. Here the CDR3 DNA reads TGTGCCAGCAGCTCCGGGACAGGCACCTACGAGCAGTACTTC. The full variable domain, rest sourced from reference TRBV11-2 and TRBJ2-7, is EAGVAQSPRYKIIEKRQSVAFWCNPISGHATLYWYQQILGQGPKLLIQFQNNGVVDDSQLPKDRFSAERLKGVDSTLKIQPAKLEDSAVYLCASSSGTGTYEQYFGPGTRLTVT.

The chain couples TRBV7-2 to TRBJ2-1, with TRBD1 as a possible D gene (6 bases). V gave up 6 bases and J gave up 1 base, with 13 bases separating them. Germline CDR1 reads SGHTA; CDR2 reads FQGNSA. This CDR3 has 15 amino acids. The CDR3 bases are TGTGCCAGCAGACAAAACAGGGCATCCTACAATGAGCAGTTCTTC. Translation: CASRQNRASYNEQFF.

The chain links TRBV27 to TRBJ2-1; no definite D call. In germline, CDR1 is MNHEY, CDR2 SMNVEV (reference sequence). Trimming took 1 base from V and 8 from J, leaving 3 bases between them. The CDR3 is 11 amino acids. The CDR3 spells CASSLFDEQFF. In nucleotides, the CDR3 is TGTGCCAGCAGTTTATTCGATGAGCAGTTCTTC.